This entry lists 9 T cell receptor beta chains sequenced from one sample in a study of CD8+CD57+ T cells in acquired aplastic anemia. The template for TCR beta VDJ and CDR3 sequence profiling was genomic DNA. TCRdb recomputed calls from the reads with MiXCR, one row per CDR3 protein. Among 250,000 to 300,000 distinct CDR3 sequences listed, 45% to 65% were seen once. Sequenced sample: sorted CD4+, CD8+, or CD8+CD57+ T cells (not recorded which) from PBMCs. Receptors were obtained from a human donor with severe aplastic anemia or a healthy control (not recorded which).

The chain combines TRBV15 with TRBJ2-7; D unclear. Trimming left V 0 bases short and J 6 bases short, with 12 bases between. Germline lookup yields CDR1 LNHNV and CDR2 YYDKDF (reference sequence). CDR3 length: 14 amino acids. The CDR3 sequence is CATSREPKRTEQYF. CDR3 coding DNA: TGTGCCACCAGCAGAGAGCCTAAGCGTACCGAGCAGTACTTC.

This clonotype was found a few times. The chain links TRBV18 to TRBJ1-1; D gene uncertain. Germline V gene sequence: CDR1 KGHSH, CDR2 LQKENI. V lost 3 bases and J lost 4, with 15 bases in between. The CDR3 is 15 residues long. The DNA of the CDR3 is TGTGCCAGCTCACCCCTGGACTCACGCGGCACTGAAGCTTTCTTT. Translating gives CASSPLDSRGTEAFF.

The V gene is TRBV29-1, the J gene TRBJ1-2; 10 nucleotides align to TRBD1. The V segment lost 0 bases and the J segment 3 bases; nucleotides outside the gene matches: 4. Germline V lookup: CDR1 SQVTM, CDR2 ANQGSEA. This CDR3 is 15 amino acids long. The DNA for the CDR3 is TGCAGCGTTGAAGATCTGGGACAGGGGTACTATGGCTACACCTTC. This translates into CSVEDLGQGYYGYTF.

The rearrangement uses TRBV7-9 and TRBJ2-2; 7 bases map to TRBD1. The CDR3 runs 15 residues. CDR1 is SEHNR and CDR2 is FQNEAQ in the germline V gene (reference sequence). The V segment lost 0 bases and the J segment 6 bases; nucleotides outside the gene matches: 4. CDR3: CASSLADRVAGELFF. For the CDR3, the DNA is TGTGCCAGCAGCTTAGCCGACAGGGTTGCCGGGGAGCTGTTTTTT.

This chain links TRBV24-1 with TRBJ2-7; no definite D call. CDR1 is KGHDR and CDR2 is SFDVKD in the germline V gene. Trimming shortened V by 3 bases and J by 7 bases, and 9 bases separated the two germline ends. This CDR3 is built from 12 residues. CDR3 coding DNA: TGTGCCACCAGTGATCTATCCAGGGAGCAGTACTTC. This codes for CATSDLSREQYF.

This clonotype was counted a single time. V is TRBV7-6 and J is TRBJ2-2; 9 bases agree with TRBD2. This CDR3 has 16 amino acids. The V gene's germline CDR1 is SGHVS and CDR2 FNYEAQ. V lost 4 bases and J lost 0; bases outside the gene matches: 3. CDR3 protein: CASSSSSGTNTGELFF. In nucleotides, the CDR3 is TGTGCCAGCAGCTCTTCTAGCGGGACGAACACCGGGGAGCTGTTTTTT.

This chain uses TRBV10-3 with TRBJ2-7, with D unclear. Germline V gene sequence: CDR1 ENHRY, CDR2 SYGVKD. The CDR3 runs 13 residues. The germline V and J ends were trimmed by 4 bases and 1 base, with 8 bases remaining between them. CDR3 region: CAISGTESYEQYF. CDR3 coding DNA: TGTGCCATCAGTGGGACGGAGTCCTACGAGCAGTACTTC.

J is TRBJ2-7 and V is TRBV10-3; the D is unclear. The CDR3 totals 14 residues. Germline-derived CDR1 and CDR2 are ENHRY and SYGVKD. Trimming took off 5 bases at V and 3 bases at J, with 14 bases between the two ends. CDR3 sequence reads: CAISQPQYNYEQYF. Here the CDR3 DNA reads TGTGCCATCAGTCAACCCCAATACAACTACGAGCAGTACTTC.

With respect to this clonotype: One end of the junction is discordant with germline, which a read error may explain. V usage is TRBV19 and J usage is TRBJ1-1, with 7 nucleotides matching TRBD1. The CDR3 loop spans 15 amino acids. The germline V gene encodes CDR1 LNHDA and CDR2 SQIVND (reference sequence). CDR3 amino acids: CASSPRGLVNTAAFF. The CDR3 DNA reads TGTGCCAGTAGTCCGAGGGGGCTAGTTAACACTGCAGCTTTCTTT.